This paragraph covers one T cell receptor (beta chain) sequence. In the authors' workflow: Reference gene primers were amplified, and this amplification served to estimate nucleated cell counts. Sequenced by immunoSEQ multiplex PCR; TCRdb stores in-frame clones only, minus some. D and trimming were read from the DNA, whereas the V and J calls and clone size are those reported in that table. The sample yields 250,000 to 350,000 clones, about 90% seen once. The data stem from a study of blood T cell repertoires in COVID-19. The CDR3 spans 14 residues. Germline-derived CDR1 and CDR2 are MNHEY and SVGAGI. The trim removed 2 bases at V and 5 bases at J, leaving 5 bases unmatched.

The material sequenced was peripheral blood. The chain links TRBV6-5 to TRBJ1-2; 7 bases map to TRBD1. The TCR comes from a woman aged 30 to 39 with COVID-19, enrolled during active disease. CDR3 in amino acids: CASSYADRRYGYTF. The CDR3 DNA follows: TGTGCCAGCAGTTACGCGGACAGGAGGTATGGCTACACCTTC.